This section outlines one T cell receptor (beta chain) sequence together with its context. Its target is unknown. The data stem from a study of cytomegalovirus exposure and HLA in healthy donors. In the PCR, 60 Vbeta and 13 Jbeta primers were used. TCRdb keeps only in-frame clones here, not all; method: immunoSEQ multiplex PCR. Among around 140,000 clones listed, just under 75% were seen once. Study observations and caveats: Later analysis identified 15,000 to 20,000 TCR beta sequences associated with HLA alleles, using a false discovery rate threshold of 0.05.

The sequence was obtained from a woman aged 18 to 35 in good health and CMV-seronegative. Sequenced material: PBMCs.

The CDR3 nucleotides are TGTGCCAGCAGCCATCTCCGGGACAGGGACTCCTACGAGCAGTACGTC. This sequence encodes CASSHLRDRDSYEQYV. The chain employs TRBV5-4 and TRBJ2-7, with 9 positions matching TRBD1. Germline CDR1 is SGHNT and CDR2 is YYREEE (reference sequence). CDR3 length: 16 residues. The junction had 8 bases not matched to a gene; V was cut back by 4 bases and J by 0 bases.